The 30 T cell receptor beta chains below were found in one sample sequenced in a study of T cell repertoires in cytomegalovirus infection. MiXCR, applied by TCRdb to the reads, yields one record per CDR3 protein. The sample records roughly 990,000 distinct CDR3 sequences, under 40% being singletons. Their antigen targets remain unknown. Here the sequenced sample was cultured CD8+ T cells from PBMCs, taken from culture after CMV antigen stimulation. The receptors derive from a human donor in good health (CMV status not recorded). Some clones in this sample may be carry-over from other donors' samples.

V usage is TRBV7-3 and J usage is TRBJ2-3, with D unclear. The CDR3 has 15 residues. The ends were cut back, 4 bases at V and 1 base at J, with 12 bases in the middle. Germline CDR1 is SGHTA and CDR2 is FQGTGA. Here the CDR3 DNA reads TGTGCCAGCAGCTGGATGGTCGGTGGCACAGATACGCAGTATTTT. Its protein is CASSWMVGGTDTQYF. The full variable domain, its missing parts supplied by reference TRBV7-3 and TRBJ2-3, is GAGVSQTPSNKVTEKGKYVELRCDPISGHTALYWYRQSLGQGPEFLIYFQGTGAADDSGLPNDRFFAVRPEGSVSTLKIQRTERGDSAVYLCASSWMVGGTDTQYFGPGTRLTVL.

The chain has TRBV6-6 and TRBJ2-1, with D perhaps matching TRBD2 (5 bases). V gave up 2 bases and J gave up 5 bases, with 25 bases separating them. The CDR3 runs to 19 residues. Germline V gene lookup returns CDR1 MNHNY and CDR2 SVGAGI (reference sequence). The CDR3 DNA follows: TGTGCCAGCAGTTACAGAAGGGCTAGCAGAGCTATAGTCGACAATGAGCAGTTCTTC. It yields the protein CASSYRRASRAIVDNEQFF.

In regard to this clonotype: This may stem from a read error, because a much larger clone lies one nucleotide away. The rearrangement uses TRBV7-6 and TRBJ2-3; D is ambiguous. Germline loops: CDR1 SGHVS, CDR2 FNYEAQ. Between the trimmed V and J ends, which lost 9 bases and 0 bases, there was a span of 19 bases. This CDR3 comprises 16 residues. The CDR3 region has the DNA TGTGCCAGGAGCCCTCCAGCAGGTCCTAGCACAGATACGCAGTATTTT. Amino acid sequence: CARSPPAGPSTDTQYF. The whole variable domain, remainder taken from reference TRBV7-6 and TRBJ2-3, is GAGVSQSPRYKVTKRGQDVALRCDPISGHVSLYWYRQALGQGPEFLTYFNYEAQQDKSGLPNDRFSAERPEGSISTLTIQRTEQRDSAMYRCARSPPAGPSTDTQYFGPGTRLTVL.

This chain links TRBV2 with TRBJ1-1; D remains ambiguous. The CDR3 is 18 residues long. The germline gives CDR1 SNHLY, CDR2 FYNNEI. V lost 4 bases, J lost 6 bases, and 27 bases lay in between. The CDR3, as DNA: TGTGCCAGCAGTGTGGGTGGCGAGGTGACTATTAAGGTTTCTGAAGCTTTCTTT. Amino acids: CASSVGGEVTIKVSEAFF.

V gene TRBV6-5 combines with J gene TRBJ2-3, with 7 positions matching TRBD2. Unmatched junction bases numbered 4, after V lost 0 bases and J lost 4 bases. Germline-derived CDR1 and CDR2 are MNHEY and SVGAGI. CDR3 length: 15 amino acids. Here the CDR3 DNA reads TGTGCCAGCAGTTACTCCGGGGGGAGCGCAGATACGCAGTATTTT. Residues: CASSYSGGSADTQYF.

The V gene is TRBV6-5, the J gene TRBJ2-1; TRBD1 or TRBD2 may be the D gene (6 bases each). In germline, CDR1 is MNHEY, CDR2 SVGAGI. The CDR3 has 12 residues. V dropped 6 bases and J dropped 7 bases, with 10 bases sitting between them. The CDR3 DNA follows: TGTGCCAGCAGGGTAGGGGGGAATGAGCAGTTCTTC. Translation: CASRVGGNEQFF.

The chain is built from TRBV6-1 and TRBJ1-6; D remains ambiguous. The CDR3 contains 15 residues. V was shortened by 8 bases and J by 1 base, with 12 bases between the two germline ends. Germline V gene data show CDR1 as MNHNS and CDR2 as SASEGT. DNA for the CDR3: TGTGCCAGCCATCAAAAAGGGTCCTATAATTCACCCCTCCACTTT. Translated: CASHQKGSYNSPLHF.

This clonotype has more than one count but fewer than ten. The chain employs TRBV19 and TRBJ1-1; D is ambiguous. Germline CDR1 LNHDA, CDR2 SQIVND (reference sequence). The V gene lost 4 bases and the J gene lost 1 base, with 16 bases spanning the gap. The CDR3 covers 16 residues. Here the CDR3 DNA reads TGTGCCAGTAGTAGTCGCCGGGAGGTTTGGAACACTGAAGCTTTCTTT. It encodes CASSSRREVWNTEAFF.

This clonotype came up a few times. The J gene is TRBJ1-1, the V gene TRBV12-5; D is perhaps TRBD1 (6 bases). This CDR3 is 13 amino acids long. The germline V and J ends were trimmed by 3 bases and 4 bases, with 9 bases remaining between them. CDR1 and CDR2 (germline): LGHNT, FRNRAP. CDR3: CASGLPGVTEAFF. The CDR3 DNA sequence: TGTGCTAGTGGTTTACCAGGGGTCACTGAAGCTTTCTTT.

V gene TRBV27 combines with J gene TRBJ1-5; no definite D call. CDR3 length: 15 amino acids. Germline V gives CDR1 MNHEY, CDR2 SMNVEV (reference sequence). With 2 bases removed from V and 2 bases from J, the gap between germline ends came to 10 bases. The CDR3, as DNA: TGTGCCAGCAGTTTACGAACGTCGGGCAATCAGCCCCAGCATTTT. It is translated as CASSLRTSGNQPQHF.

This clonotype was seen more than once but under ten times. The chain joins TRBV4-1 to TRBJ2-2; D gene uncertain. V shed 2 bases and J shed 5 bases, with 6 bases lying between them. This CDR3 spans 13 amino acids. Germline loops: CDR1 MGHRA, CDR2 YSYEKL. CDR3 bases: TGCGCCAGCAGCCAAATTGGGACCGGGGAGCTGTTTTTT. This gives the protein CASSQIGTGELFF.

The V and J genes are TRBV4-1 and TRBJ2-1; D perhaps matches TRBD1 (6 bases). The CDR3 has 15 amino acids. Germline V gene sequence: CDR1 MGHRA, CDR2 YSYEKL. With 4 bases removed from V and 10 bases from J, the gap between germline ends came to 20 bases. The DNA for the CDR3 is TGCGCCAGCAGCCCATCGTCAGGGGCGCGGCAGGAGCAGTTCTTC. Encoded protein: CASSPSSGARQEQFF.

The J gene is TRBJ1-5, the V gene TRBV28; unclear D gene. The germline CDR1 and CDR2 sequences are MDHEN and SYDVKM. The CDR3 is 14 residues long. The V end lost 6 bases, the J end lost 0 bases, and 9 bases lay between the germline ends. CDR3 loop: CASRGWSSNQPQHF. The CDR3, as DNA: TGTGCCAGCAGAGGCTGGAGTAGCAATCAGCCCCAGCATTTT.

V gene TRBV6-6 combines with J gene TRBJ1-2; TRBD1 is a possible D gene (6 bases). V was cut by 6 bases and J by 8 bases, with 10 bases left in between. Germline V gives CDR1 MNHNY, CDR2 SVGAGI (reference sequence). This CDR3 is 11 amino acids long. The CDR3 region has the DNA TGTGCCAGCAGACAGGGCGGAGGCTACACCTTC. Residues: CASRQGGGYTF.

J is TRBJ1-1 and V is TRBV7-9, with a possible D match to TRBD1 (5 bases). CDR3 length equals 12 residues. V lost 6 bases and J lost 11, with 16 bases in between. Germline CDR1 reads SEHNR; CDR2 reads FQNEAQ (reference sequence). The CDR3 loop reads CASRQPGGDAFF. CDR3 DNA sequence: TGTGCCAGCAGACAGCCGGGGGGTGATGCTTTCTTT.

This clonotype occurred a few times. The gene calls are TRBV6-2 or TRBV6-3 and TRBJ2-1, with 8 bases lining up with TRBD2. Per germline, CDR1 MNHEY and CDR2 SVGEGT. The CDR3 is 13 residues long. Unmatched junction bases numbered 5, after V lost 8 bases and J lost 5 bases. The CDR3 spells CASAGGPNNEQFF. The CDR3 region has the DNA TGTGCCAGCGCGGGGGGCCCGAACAATGAGCAGTTCTTC.

The rearrangement joins TRBV5-5 to TRBJ2-2; either TRBD1 or TRBD2 may supply D (5 bases each). The germline V gene encodes CDR1 SGHKS and CDR2 YYEKEE (reference sequence). V was trimmed by 5 bases and J by 0 bases, leaving 11 bases between them. CDR3 length: 15 amino acids. DNA for the CDR3: TGTGCCAGCAGTCGGGACGGGACGAACACCGGGGAGCTGTTTTTT. It is translated as CASSRDGTNTGELFF.

As to this clonotype: A much larger clonotype is one base distant, so this may be a read error. V usage is TRBV6-1 and J usage is TRBJ2-2, with D possibly being TRBD2 (5 bases). CDR3 length equals 14 residues. Germline loops: CDR1 MNHNS, CDR2 SASEGT. CDR3 DNA: TGTGCCAGCACTCCTCGAACTGGAACCGGGGAGATGTTTTTT. Protein product: CASTPRTGTGEMFF.

The gene calls are TRBV6-2 or TRBV6-3 and TRBJ1-6; D ambiguous. V was trimmed by 2 bases and J by 10 bases, leaving 6 bases between them. The CDR3 is made up of 12 amino acids. CDR1 and CDR2 from the germline V gene are MNHEY and SVGEGT. DNA of the CDR3: TGTGCCAGCAGTTACGGGTTATCACCCCTCCACTTT. It encodes CASSYGLSPLHF.

This clonotype appeared a few times. The chain carries TRBV12-5 and TRBJ2-1; no definite D call. V was shortened by 0 bases and J by 0 bases, with 6 bases between the two germline ends. Germline V gives CDR1 LGHNT, CDR2 FRNRAP. This CDR3 region has 15 residues. CDR3 region: CASGLVPLSYNEQFF. The DNA of the CDR3 is TGTGCTAGTGGTTTGGTACCCCTCTCCTACAATGAGCAGTTCTTC.

This clonotype has just a few counts. V and J are TRBV2 and TRBJ2-7, with D tentatively TRBD1 or TRBD2 (5 bases each). The V gene lost 4 bases and the J gene lost 2 bases, with 15 bases spanning the gap. This CDR3 contains 15 residues. Germline V gene data show CDR1 as SNHLY and CDR2 as FYNNEI. In nucleotides, the CDR3 is TGTGCCAGCAGTGGGGACGGAGGCTTAACCTACGAGCAGTACTTC. This encodes CASSGDGGLTYEQYF.

The gene calls are TRBV9 and TRBJ1-2, with D possibly matching TRBD1 (6 bases). V was clipped by 0 bases and J by 2 bases, with 8 bases between them. There are 14 residues in the CDR3. Looked up from germline, CDR1 is SGDLS and CDR2 is YYNGEE. The CDR3 DNA reads TGTGCCAGCAGCGTAGGGGACAAAAACTATGGCTACACCTTC. Its translation is CASSVGDKNYGYTF.

The chain carries TRBV7-9 and TRBJ2-2; 9 bases are shared with TRBD2. The junction had 7 bases not matched to a gene; V was cut back by 4 bases and J by 7 bases. Germline lookup yields CDR1 SEHNR and CDR2 FQNEAQ (reference sequence). The CDR3 has 15 amino acids. The CDR3 DNA reads as TGTGCCAGCAGCTCTAGTAGCGGGGGAAACGGGGAGCTGTTTTTT. Translation gives CASSSSSGGNGELFF.

This chain uses TRBV24-1 with TRBJ1-4; a weak D match, TRBD1 (5 bases). This CDR3 spans 12 amino acids. With 12 bases removed from V and 8 bases from J, the gap between germline ends came to 15 bases. Germline CDR1 reads KGHDR; CDR2 reads SFDVKD. The CDR3 coding sequence is TGTGCCGCAAGTAGACAGTCGGAAAAACTGTTTTTT. Amino acids: CAASRQSEKLFF.

This clonotype was counted at least ten times. This sequence joins TRBV6-6 and TRBJ2-7; no clear D. In germline, CDR1 is MNHNY, CDR2 SVGAGI (reference sequence). The CDR3 totals 13 residues. Trimming pared 0 bases from V and 0 bases from J, leaving 3 bases between. The CDR3 nucleotides read TGTGCCAGCAGTTACTCGGACTCCTACGAGCAGTACGTC. It yields the protein CASSYSDSYEQYV.

This clonotype was seen repeatedly, ten times or more. The chain combines TRBV6-5 with TRBJ1-2; a possible D gene is TRBD1 (5 bases). Deletions cut 0 bases from V and 3 bases from J, with 8 bases between. The CDR3 spans 14 residues. The germline V gene has CDR1 MNHEY and CDR2 SVGAGI. The CDR3 sequence: CASSYSGVDYGYTF. The DNA for the CDR3 is TGTGCCAGCAGTTACTCAGGGGTGGACTATGGCTACACCTTC.

The chain uses TRBV9 and TRBJ2-3, with 10 bases matching TRBD2. Germline trimming cut 4 bases from V and 1 base from J; bases unmatched to any gene: 9. Germline V lookup: CDR1 SGDLS, CDR2 YYNGEE. This CDR3 is built from 17 residues. CDR3 bases: TGTGCCAGCAGCCCCCGGACTAGCGGACTTGGCACAGATACGCAGTATTTT. As protein: CASSPRTSGLGTDTQYF.

The rearrangement links TRBV6-5 to TRBJ1-2, with D hard to call. The CDR3 has 16 residues. Per germline, CDR1 MNHEY and CDR2 SVGAGI. The V gene lost 5 bases and the J gene lost 0 bases, with 16 bases spanning the gap. The CDR3 region is CASSLTGEATNYGYTF. CDR3 bases: TGTGCCAGCAGTCTTACTGGCGAGGCCACTAACTATGGCTACACCTTC.

This clonotype showed up just a few times. The gene calls are TRBV27 and TRBJ1-6; D call uncertain. The V gene's germline CDR1 is MNHEY and CDR2 SMNVEV (reference sequence). This CDR3 comprises 18 residues. Trimming took 2 bases from V and 0 from J, leaving 14 bases between them. CDR3 DNA: TGTGCCAGCAGTTTAATCCCCCCGAGCCCCTCCTATAATTCACCCCTCCACTTT. Translating gives CASSLIPPSPSYNSPLHF.

The chain couples TRBV7-4 to TRBJ1-2, with D possibly matching TRBD1 (5 bases). Germline V CDR1 and CDR2: SGHVT, SQSDAQ. Trimming removed 3 bases at V and 6 bases at J, with 23 bases between. The CDR3 runs 17 residues. DNA of the CDR3: TGTGCCAGCAGCTTGCCCTCAAAAGTCGGGACTGACCATGGCTACACCTTC. It translates to CASSLPSKVGTDHGYTF.